The entry below gives a single T cell receptor (beta chain) sequence along with its context. Its antigen remains unidentified. The record originates from a study of OX40 agonist ivuxolimab in advanced cancers. Across the whole study: The mean age was approximately 60 years, ranging from 23 to 79, with approximately 83% of participants male. Study-level results: At 0.1 to 3.0 mg/kg, CD4+ and CD8+ blood T cells expanded clonally by week 6. Averaging showed that CD8+ T cells had more expanded clones than CD4+ did.

TCRdb's table, derived via immunoSEQ multiplex PCR, lists solely in-frame clones and lacks some. The data hold just under 45,000 clones, with more than 80% observed a single time. The CDR3 sequence is 14 residues long. Trimming stripped 4 bases from V and 1 base from J, with 13 bases between. The germline V gene encodes CDR1 SQVTM and CDR2 ANQGSEA. Patients with a history of autoimmune disease or on systemic immunosuppression were excluded. This sequence originates from an adult with an advanced solid tumor such as melanoma, head and neck, liver or kidney cancer. Sequences were derived from CD4+ or CD8+ T cells sorted from blood, sampled in a trial of the OX40 agonist ivuxolimab. The chain combines TRBV29-1 with TRBJ1-1; tentative D call: TRBD1 (5 bases). In DNA form, the CDR3 reads TGCAGCGTTGTAAACCGGGGGGGGAACACTGAAGCTTTCTTT. Protein: CSVVNRGGNTEAFF.